This T cell receptor (beta chain) was retrieved from a study of blood T cells in healthy people across ages. Study observations and caveats: In these data, TCR beta diversity tracked strongly with naive T cell percentage.

Germline values: CDR1 SNHLY, CDR2 FYNNEI. The CDR3 runs 15 residues. Between the trimmed V and J ends, which lost 3 bases and 6 bases, there was a span of 18 bases. On this clonotype: The antigen remains unidentified.

A sample-barcoded 5' primer and a J-beta primer mix were used in a second PCR of roughly 7 to 11 cycles. No fewer than 2.5 million CDR3-containing paired-end reads came from each sample. TCRdb recomputed calls from the 5' RACE reads with MiXCR, one row per CDR3 protein. The table records roughly 700,000 distinct CDR3 sequences, 25% of them present only once. These data were likewise used in another study, on T cells of mothers and their children.

The rearrangement links TRBV2 to TRBJ2-7; D is ambiguous. Sequencing was carried out using blood. The sequence was collected from a boy younger than 18 in good health. The CDR3 is CASSDLRNTYREQYF. The CDR3 DNA follows: TGTGCCAGCAGTGATTTGCGGAATACTTATCGCGAGCAGTACTTC.